The rows below give T cell receptor beta chains drawn from one sample of a study of graft-versus-host responses after intestinal transplantation. Antigens of these TCRs are unknown. Profiling relied on immunoSEQ multiplex PCR, and the TCRdb table lists in-frame clones only, not all of them. The sample shows about 36,000 clones, approximately 94% of them seen only once. Material: unstimulated CD4+ T cells sorted from spleen or lymph node cells, obtained before transplant. The receptors were gathered from a human donor who was the organ donor for an intestinal transplant. Both conserved end residues are part of each CDR3. A D gene is named only where the DNA matches it firmly. The size field is filled for only some rows; it gives once, few, many or a size class.

CDR3nt,CDR3aa,j_gene,len,v_gene,d_gene,abundance
TGTGCCAGCAGCTTACAGGGTGGAAACACCATATATTTT,CASSLQGGNTIYF,TRBJ1-3,13,TRBV7-2,-,-
TGTGCCAGCAGCGACGAGAAGTATGGCTACACCTTC,CASSDEKYGYTF,TRBJ1-2,12,TRBV11-3,-,-
TGTGCCAGCTGCTTAGAGTACAGGGGGACCGGGGAGCTGTTTTTT,CASCLEYRGTGELFF,TRBJ2-2,15,TRBV11-2,TRBD1,-
TGTGCCAGCAGCTTAGCGAGCGGGGCGGCCTATGGCTACACCTTC,CASSLASGAAYGYTF,TRBJ1-2,15,TRBV7-9,-,-
TGCGCCAGCAGCTCCTCGACGGCAGGAACCCAGTACTTC,CASSSSTAGTQYF,TRBJ2-7,13,TRBV5-1,-,-
TGTGCCAGCAGCCAAGATCTTAAAAGCACAGATACGCAGTATTTT,CASSQDLKSTDTQYF,TRBJ2-3,15,TRBV4-2,-,once
TGTGCCAGCAGCTTACAGGGGGCCAAGAACACTGAAGCTTTCTTT,CASSLQGAKNTEAFF,TRBJ1-1,15,TRBV5-8,TRBD1,-
TGCGCCAGCAGCTTGGCCGGGAGGCCTAATGAAAAACTGTTTTTT,CASSLAGRPNEKLFF,TRBJ1-4,15,TRBV5-1,-,once
TGTGCCAGCAGCTCCCTCAGCTCGGGGGGGCACGGGGATACGCAGTATTTT,CASSSLSSGGHGDTQYF,TRBJ2-3,17,TRBV7-2,TRBD2,-
TGTGCCAGCAGTTTAAATAGGCAGGGGATATTTTATGGCTACACCTTC,CASSLNRQGIFYGYTF,TRBJ1-2,16,TRBV27,-,-
TGTGCCAGCAAACTAGAAGAAGGTGAAAAACTGTTTTTT,CASKLEEGEKLFF,TRBJ1-4,13,TRBV2,-,-
TGTGCCAGCAGGGGTTACGAGCAGTACTTC,CASRGYEQYF,TRBJ2-7,10,TRBV6-6,-,-
TGTGCCAGCGCTGAGGGTCAGGGGAACACCGGGGAGCTGTTTTTT,CASAEGQGNTGELFF,TRBJ2-2,15,TRBV7-3,-,-
TGTGCCAGCAGCACTCCACTACGGGTCCCGAACACCGGGGAGCTGTTTTTT,CASSTPLRVPNTGELFF,TRBJ2-2,17,TRBV11-3,-,-
TGCGCCAGCAGCCCCCAGGGGTGGGACTATGGCTACACCTTC,CASSPQGWDYGYTF,TRBJ1-2,14,TRBV4-1,-,-
TGTGCCAGTAGTACTGGGTCAGGGGATACGCAGTATTTT,CASSTGSGDTQYF,TRBJ2-3,13,TRBV19,-,-
TGTGCCAGCAGTTCCAGGAAATCTAACTATGGCTACACCTTC,CASSSRKSNYGYTF,TRBJ1-2,14,TRBV27,-,-
TGTGCCAGCAGTTTCCGGGACCAGGGTTTTCGACTTAGCAATCAGCCCCAGCATTTT,CASSFRDQGFRLSNQPQHF,TRBJ1-5,19,TRBV28,-,-
TGTGCCAGCAGCTTAGCGGGGGGCACAGATACGCAGTATTTT,CASSLAGGTDTQYF,TRBJ2-3,14,TRBV7-2,-,few
TGCGCCAGCAGCTGGACCCCGGGACAGGTCGACTCCTACGAGCAGTACTTC,CASSWTPGQVDSYEQYF,TRBJ2-7,17,TRBV5-1,TRBD1,-
TGTGCCAGCAGCTTATGGCTATATGGCTACACCTTC,CASSLWLYGYTF,TRBJ1-2,12,TRBV7-8,-,-
TGTGCCAGCAGTTACTCAGGGGGCGTTGTCACAGAGACCCAGTACTTC,CASSYSGGVVTETQYF,TRBJ2-5,16,TRBV6-6,TRBD1,-
TGTGCCAGTAGTATAGCCGGGGCAGGGGGCTCGACCTATGGCTACACCTTC,CASSIAGAGGSTYGYTF,TRBJ1-2,17,TRBV19,TRBD1,-
TGTGCCAGCAAGGCCGGGACTAGCGGGGCTAGCACAGATACGCAGTATTTT,CASKAGTSGASTDTQYF,TRBJ2-3,17,TRBV2,TRBD2,-
TGTGCCAGCAGTTACGGGGTTGGCTATGAGCAGTTCTTC,CASSYGVGYEQFF,TRBJ2-1,13,TRBV6-6,-,-
TGTGCCTGGGAGCCGGGACGGCTTAGCTCTGGGGCCAACGTCCTGACTTTC,CAWEPGRLSSGANVLTF,TRBJ2-6,17,TRBV30,-,-
TGTGCCAGCAGCTTTGGTCTGGTGGGCACTGAAGCTTTCTTT,CASSFGLVGTEAFF,TRBJ1-1,14,TRBV11-2,-,-
TGCGCCAGCAGCCCCATCGGAGATACGCAGTATTTT,CASSPIGDTQYF,TRBJ2-3,12,TRBV5-1,-,-
TGTGCCAGCAGCGTAGGACAAATGGTCTCCGGGGAGCTGTTTTTT,CASSVGQMVSGELFF,TRBJ2-2,15,TRBV9,-,-
TGCGCCAGCAGCCAAGAAGGTGGGACCCAGTACTTC,CASSQEGGTQYF,TRBJ2-5,12,TRBV4-1,-,once
TGTGCCAGCAGCTTAGTACTAGCGGGGGACGGGGAGCTGTTTTTT,CASSLVLAGDGELFF,TRBJ2-2,15,TRBV7-8,TRBD2,once
TGTGCCAGCAGCGTTCTAGCGGGGGGGCTAGGCAATGAGCAGTTCTTC,CASSVLAGGLGNEQFF,TRBJ2-1,16,TRBV9,TRBD2,-
TGTGCCAGCAGCGTAGAAGAGCGGGGGAATGAGCAGTTCTTC,CASSVEERGNEQFF,TRBJ2-1,14,TRBV9,TRBD2,-
TGTGCCAGCAGCCAAGGGAATTCACCCCTCCACTTT,CASSQGNSPLHF,TRBJ1-6,12,TRBV14,-,once
TGTGCCAGCAGCGATATTGGGGGGGGCTACACTGAAGCTTTCTTT,CASSDIGGGYTEAFF,TRBJ1-1,15,TRBV7-9,-,-
TGTGCCAGTAGTATGAAGTTGGACAATCAGCCCCAGCATTTT,CASSMKLDNQPQHF,TRBJ1-5,14,TRBV19,-,-
TGTGCCAGCAGGGAAGCAGGGGGCGCTTCGGGTAAACTGTTTTTT,CASREAGGASGKLFF,TRBJ1-4,15,TRBV2,TRBD1,once
TGTGCCAGCAGCGTAGGGGCGCCATACAATGAGCAGTTCTTC,CASSVGAPYNEQFF,TRBJ2-1,14,TRBV9,-,-
TGTGCCAGCAGCTCTACAGTAAACACTGAAGCTTTCTTT,CASSSTVNTEAFF,TRBJ1-1,13,TRBV6-5,-,-
TGTGCCATCAGTGAGGATCTTGCAGGCACAGATACGCAGTATTTT,CAISEDLAGTDTQYF,TRBJ2-3,15,TRBV10-3,-,-
TGTGCCACCAGCAGGGAACCGGGACTGACCTATGGCTACACCTTC,CATSREPGLTYGYTF,TRBJ1-2,15,TRBV15,-,-
TGTGCCAGCAGTTTACTAGACACCGGGGAGCTGTTTTTT,CASSLLDTGELFF,TRBJ2-2,13,TRBV6-6,-,-
TGTGCCAGCAGTTACTCGACGGGGGGGCAGCCCCAGCATTTT,CASSYSTGGQPQHF,TRBJ1-5,14,TRBV6-6,-,-
TGTGCCAGCAGCCCAACTAGCGGGGGGGAGTCAGATACGCAGTATTTT,CASSPTSGGESDTQYF,TRBJ2-3,16,TRBV27,TRBD2,-
TGTGCCAGCAGCGCGGGCGGGCGCGGGTCAATCTACAATGAGCAGTTCTTC,CASSAGGRGSIYNEQFF,TRBJ2-1,17,TRBV13,-,-
TGTGCCAGCAGCTCCGCCGGGCTGAAAAACACCATATATTTT,CASSSAGLKNTIYF,TRBJ1-3,14,TRBV7-9,-,once
TGCGCCAGCAGCTTACAGGGATTTGCCACCGGGGAGCTGTTTTTT,CASSLQGFATGELFF,TRBJ2-2,15,TRBV5-1,-,-